The 21 T cell receptor beta chains in this list originate from one sample, sequenced in a study of shared clonotypes between healthy human individuals. TCRdb's copy holds only in-frame clones and misses some; the assay was immunoSEQ multiplex PCR. The repertoire consists of 450,000 to 600,000 clones, with around 74% occurring once and the leading ten covering 10% to 15%. Sequenced material: PBMCs. All receptors derive from a woman in her thirties or forties in good health. Some clones in this sample may be carry-over from other donors' samples.

CDR3 coding DNA: TGCGCCAGCAGCTCGGGACAGAACACTGAAGCTTTCTTT. Translation gives CASSSGQNTEAFF. This chain uses TRBV5-1 with TRBJ1-1; maybe TRBD1 (6 bases). With 3 bases removed from V and 1 base from J, the gap between germline ends came to 7 bases. The CDR3 extends over 13 amino acids. CDR1 is SGHRS and CDR2 is YFSETQ in the germline V gene.

This chain joins TRBV4-2 and TRBJ1-3; maybe TRBD1 (6 bases). The CDR3 consists of 16 residues. The V gene lost 4 bases and the J gene lost 0 bases, with 13 bases spanning the gap. Germline V gene data show CDR1 as LGHNA and CDR2 as YNFKEQ. CDR3 sequence: CASSLGTQSSGNTIYF. In DNA form, the CDR3 reads TGTGCCAGCAGCCTCGGGACACAGAGCTCTGGAAACACCATATATTTT.

This chain uses TRBV27 with TRBJ2-6; D gene uncertain. V was cut by 2 bases and J by 3 bases, with 5 bases left in between. Per germline, CDR1 MNHEY and CDR2 SMNVEV (reference sequence). The CDR3 contains 14 residues. As DNA, the CDR3 is TGTGCCAGCAGTTTAGTGGGTGGGGCCAACGTCCTGACTTTC. Translation gives CASSLVGGANVLTF.

With regard to this clone: A read error may account for a junction end that differs from germline. The V and J genes are TRBV7-7 and TRBJ2-5; D is undetermined. This CDR3 contains 13 residues. Germline CDR1 SSHAT, CDR2 FNYEAQ (reference sequence). DNA of the CDR3: TGTGCTAGCAGCTTAGCTGGGTCGGAGACCCAGTACTTC. Translating gives CASSLAGSETQYF.

The chain couples TRBV6-5 to TRBJ2-7, with 7 bases that match TRBD2. The CDR3 loop spans 12 amino acids. Losses at the gene ends were 5 bases for V and 6 bases for J; bases not matched to a gene: 4. Germline assignment: CDR1 MNHEY and CDR2 SVGAGI. The CDR3 sequence is CASSGGGIEQYF. CDR3 sequence (DNA): TGTGCCAGCAGTGGGGGGGGGATCGAGCAGTACTTC.

This chain connects TRBV2 to TRBJ2-1; D may be TRBD1 (5 bases). Germline CDR1 SNHLY, CDR2 FYNNEI. This CDR3 comprises 16 residues. The ends were cut back, 0 bases at V and 3 bases at J, with 12 bases in the middle. Here the CDR3 DNA reads TGTGCCAGCAGTGAAGCGGGGCCGGCCGGCTACAATGAGCAGTTCTTC. Its translation is CASSEAGPAGYNEQFF.

The CDR3 loop is CASSRWPTDTQYF. The DNA of the CDR3 is TGTGCCAGCAGTCGCTGGCCCACAGATACGCAGTATTTT. V usage is TRBV6-5 and J usage is TRBJ2-3; D gene uncertain. The germline V gene encodes CDR1 MNHEY and CDR2 SVGAGI. This CDR3 region has 13 residues. Trimming cost V 5 bases and J 2 bases, with 8 bases left between them.

The gene calls are TRBV5-1 and TRBJ1-3, with unresolved D. The CDR3 runs 15 residues. Between the trimmed V and J ends, which lost 3 bases and 4 bases, there was a span of 14 bases. The germline V gene has CDR1 SGHRS and CDR2 YFSETQ. DNA for the CDR3: TGCGCCAGCAGCTCCTTGCAAGGGTCAGGAAACACCATATATTTT. Its protein is CASSSLQGSGNTIYF.

Regarding this clone: Sequence at one end of the junction differs from germline and may be a read error. At the DNA level, this CDR3 is encoded by other sequences in the same sample as well. The rearrangement uses TRBV12-5 and TRBJ1-1; D unclear. Germline values: CDR1 LGHNT, CDR2 FRNRAP. The CDR3 is 13 amino acids. As DNA, the CDR3 is TGTGCTAGTGGTCTGGTAGAGGGCACTGAAGCTTTCTTT. Amino acids: CASGLVEGTEAFF. Drawing the rest from reference TRBV12-5 and TRBJ1-1, the complete variable domain is DARVTQTPRHKVTEMGQEVTMRCQPILGHNTVFWYRQTMMQGLELLAYFRNRAPLDDSGMPKDRFSAEMPDATLATLKIQPSEPRDSAVYFCASGLVEGTEAFFGQGTRLTVV.

The chain uses TRBV6-6 and TRBJ2-2; 7 bases line up with TRBD1. This CDR3 region has 13 residues. Germline CDR1 MNHNY, CDR2 SVGAGI (reference sequence). With V trimmed by 4 bases and J by 6 bases, 2 bases remained unmatched. The DNA for the CDR3 is TGTGCCAGCAGTTCCCAGGGGGCCGGGGAGCTGTTTTTT. Translated, it gives CASSSQGAGELFF.

Ten or more counts support this clone. The chain joins TRBV9 to TRBJ2-1; D may be TRBD1 (6 bases). V was pared by 3 bases and J by 8 bases, with 15 bases between. Germline V lookup: CDR1 SGDLS, CDR2 YYNGEE. The CDR3 covers 14 residues. CDR3 nucleotide sequence: TGTGCCAGCAGCGGGAAGGCCAGGGGAGATGAGCAGTTCTTC. Its protein product is CASSGKARGDEQFF.

V usage is TRBV15 and J usage is TRBJ1-2; D remains unclear. Trimming removed 0 bases from V and 2 bases from J, with 10 bases in between. Germline values: CDR1 LNHNV, CDR2 YYDKDF (reference sequence). The CDR3 is 15 amino acids. The CDR3, as DNA: TGTGCCACCAGCAGAGATTTAGGTACCAACTATGGCTACACCTTC. It encodes CATSRDLGTNYGYTF.

This clone was counted between two and nine times. The V call is TRBV10-1, the J call TRBJ2-7, with D unclear. The CDR3 runs to 11 residues. Germline V CDR1 and CDR2: WNHNN, SYGVQD (reference sequence). Trimming removed 2 bases from V and 2 bases from J, with 1 base in between. The CDR3 sequence: CASSEAYEQYF. The CDR3 nucleotides read TGCGCCAGCAGTGAGGCCTACGAGCAGTACTTC.

This sequence joins TRBV28 and TRBJ2-7, with D possibly being TRBD1 (6 bases). The CDR3 sequence is 15 residues long. Trimming took 7 bases from V and 0 from J, leaving 16 bases between them. CDR1 MDHEN and CDR2 SYDVKM come from the germline V gene. CDR3 protein: CASKFQGLSSYEQYF. The DNA for the CDR3 is TGTGCCAGCAAGTTTCAGGGGCTTAGCTCCTACGAGCAGTACTTC.

V gene TRBV18 combines with J gene TRBJ2-6; no definite D call. Germline V gene sequence: CDR1 KGHSH, CDR2 LQKENI. This CDR3 spans 15 amino acids. V was trimmed by 5 bases and J by 5 bases, leaving 13 bases between them. CDR3 bases: TGTGCCAGCTCAAATTTACAAAGTCGGGCCAACGTCCTGACTTTC. This sequence encodes CASSNLQSRANVLTF.

The chain recombines TRBV19 with TRBJ2-1; 9 bases map to TRBD2. The CDR3 covers 17 residues. Trimming at V came to 6 bases and at J to 5 bases, leaving 14 bases not matched to a gene. From germline, CDR1 is LNHDA and CDR2 SQIVND (reference sequence). For the CDR3, the DNA is TGTGCCAGTAGCCGGGGTGCGGGAGGGCCGGTTCACAATGAGCAGTTCTTC. Its translation: CASSRGAGGPVHNEQFF.

The J gene is TRBJ2-3, the V gene TRBV7-2, with unresolved D. The V end was cut by 2 bases, the J end by 6 bases, with 9 bases between. CDR3 length equals 13 residues. The germline V gene encodes CDR1 SGHTA and CDR2 FQGNSA. CDR3 DNA sequence: TGTGCCAGCAGCTTAAGGCCCCGGGATACGCAGTATTTT. Protein product: CASSLRPRDTQYF. Full variable domain (remainder filled in from reference TRBV7-2 and TRBJ2-3): GAGVSQSPSNKVTEKGKDVELRCDPISGHTALYWYRQSLGQGLEFLIYFQGNSAPDKSGLPSDRFSAERTGGSVSTLTIQRTQQEDSAVYLCASSLRPRDTQYFGPGTRLTVL.

This rearrangement joins TRBV6-4 to TRBJ1-3; TRBD1 aligns across 10 bases. Germline V gene lookup returns CDR1 MRHNA and CDR2 SNTAGT. The CDR3 loop spans 19 amino acids. V dropped 0 bases and J dropped 1; count of bases not matched to a gene: 9. CDR3 region: CASSDSGTGVYNSGNTIYF. DNA of the CDR3: TGTGCCAGCAGTGACTCCGGGACAGGGGTATATAATTCTGGAAACACCATATATTTT.

Comment on this clone: Different DNA sequences within this sample yield the same CDR3. The V call is TRBV6-1, the J call TRBJ2-2, with D possibly TRBD1 on 7 matching bases. The V end lost 2 bases, the J end lost 4 bases, and 11 bases lay between the germline ends. CDR3 length: 15 amino acids. CDR1 is MNHNS and CDR2 is SASEGT in the germline V gene. The chain's CDR3 is CASSERQGGTGELFF. The CDR3 coding sequence is TGTGCCAGCAGTGAACGACAGGGAGGCACCGGGGAGCTGTTTTTT.

The chain is built from TRBV7-9 and TRBJ2-7; D is possibly TRBD2 (7 bases). The CDR3 consists of 15 residues. Per germline, CDR1 SEHNR and CDR2 FQNEAQ (reference sequence). V was pared by 0 bases and J by 3 bases, with 12 bases between. The CDR3 DNA reads as TGTGCCAGCAGCTTAGCGCTGGGGGGGCTCTACGAGCAGTACTTC. Translated, it gives CASSLALGGLYEQYF.

V usage is TRBV5-1 and J usage is TRBJ2-2, with 8 bases identical to TRBD1. This CDR3 has 13 amino acids. After removal of 4 bases from V and 6 bases from J, the junction contained 2 bases not matched to a gene. Germline values: CDR1 SGHRS, CDR2 YFSETQ. The CDR3, as DNA: TGCGCCAGCAGCCCAGGGGGCGCCGGGGAGCTGTTTTTT. Residues: CASSPGGAGELFF.